This entry is about one T cell receptor beta chain. V gave up 5 bases and J gave up 1 base; unmatched junction bases: 11. The CDR3 has 17 amino acids. From germline, CDR1 is SGHAT and CDR2 FQNNGV. Per the original data handling: The assay estimated nucleated cells by amplifying reference gene primers. Sequenced by immunoSEQ multiplex PCR; TCRdb stores in-frame clones only, minus some. The DNA gave D and trimming, while V, J and clone size come from that table. The table shows around 160,000 clones, with about 92% occurring only once. This sample is part of a study of blood T cell repertoires in COVID-19.

The rearrangement uses TRBV11-2 and TRBJ1-1, with 9 bases identical to TRBD1. The specimen sequenced was peripheral blood. This receptor was obtained from a woman aged 60 to 75 with COVID-19, enrolled during active disease. CDR3 in amino acids: CASSLGTGWTRNTEAFF. In DNA form, the CDR3 reads TGTGCCAGCAGCCTCGGGACAGGGTGGACCCGGAACACTGAAGCTTTCTTT.